A single sample gave rise to the 22 T cell receptor beta chains below, sequenced in a study of blood T cell repertoires in COVID-19. Sequencing used immunoSEQ multiplex PCR; TCRdb keeps in-frame clones, though not all of them. Counted here are tens of thousands of clones, over 65% occurring once; the ten biggest clones make up 35%. The sequenced material came from peripheral blood. Receptors originate from a woman aged 70 to 79 with acute or convalescent COVID-19.

In its sample, this clone was seen once. This chain uses TRBV7-9 with TRBJ1-3; D might be TRBD1 (6 bases). The V end was cut by 3 bases, the J end by 8 bases, with 11 bases between. Germline CDR1 and CDR2: SEHNR and FQNEAQ (reference sequence). The CDR3 has 13 residues. CDR3 in amino acids: CASSFLQGHTIYF. The CDR3, as DNA: TGTGCCAGCAGCTTCCTACAGGGACACACCATATATTTT.

This CDR3 reads CATSRDRTARDTQYF. DNA of the CDR3: TGTGCCACCAGCAGAGATCGGACAGCCCGAGATACGCAGTATTTT. The J gene is TRBJ2-3, the V gene TRBV15, with a weak D call TRBD1 (6 bases). Germline lookup yields CDR1 LNHNV and CDR2 YYDKDF (reference sequence). CDR3 length: 15 amino acids. The V end lost 0 bases, the J end lost 5 bases, and 12 bases lay between the germline ends.

The chain employs TRBV27 and TRBJ1-1; D might be TRBD1 (6 bases). V was trimmed by 3 bases and J by 7 bases, leaving 18 bases between them. In germline, CDR1 is MNHEY, CDR2 SMNVEV (reference sequence). The CDR3 totals 15 residues. This CDR3 is CASSFQRGRGDEAFF. The CDR3 DNA follows: TGTGCCAGCAGTTTCCAACGGGGCAGGGGAGATGAAGCTTTCTTT.

The chain recombines TRBV9 with TRBJ1-5; tentative D call: TRBD1 (5 bases). CDR1 and CDR2 (germline): SGDLS, YYNGEE. This CDR3 comprises 15 residues. The ends were cut back, 4 bases at V and 0 bases at J, with 11 bases in the middle. CDR3 sequence: CASSPGTHSNQPQHF. The CDR3 DNA follows: TGTGCCAGCAGCCCCGGGACTCATAGCAATCAGCCCCAGCATTTT.

This chain uses TRBV6-5 with TRBJ1-4; D might be TRBD1 (6 bases). CDR1 and CDR2 from the germline V gene are MNHEY and SVGAGI. Trimming stripped 7 bases from V and 4 bases from J, with 16 bases between. The CDR3 consists of 15 residues. The CDR3 DNA reads TGTGCCAGCACCCCGGGAGGGGGTATTAATGAAAAACTGTTTTTT. Translating it yields CASTPGGGINEKLFF.

V and J are TRBV29-1 and TRBJ1-2; D is perhaps TRBD1 (5 bases). The CDR3 has 13 residues. Trimming took off 7 bases at V and 3 bases at J, with 15 bases between the two ends. Germline V lookup: CDR1 SQVTM, CDR2 ANQGSEA. CDR3 residues: CSALGASHYGYTF. CDR3 bases: TGCAGCGCCTTAGGGGCGTCCCACTATGGCTACACCTTC.

The V gene is TRBV7-2, the J gene TRBJ1-2; weak D call: TRBD1 (5 bases). V was pared by 4 bases and J by 11 bases, with 20 bases between. In germline, CDR1 is SGHTA, CDR2 FQGNSA. The CDR3 runs to 14 residues. For the CDR3, the DNA is TGTGCCAGCAGCTCGGGGGGGTCCAGAAAACGATACACCTTC. Protein product: CASSSGGSRKRYTF. Full variable domain (remainder filled in from reference TRBV7-2 and TRBJ1-2): GAGVSQSPSNKVTEKGKDVELRCDPISGHTALYWYRQSLGQGLEFLIYFQGNSAPDKSGLPSDRFSAERTGGSVSTLTIQRTQQEDSAVYLCASSSGGSRKRYTFGSGTRLTVV.

The table lists this clone with a few counts. The chain links TRBV27 to TRBJ1-2, with 9 bases matching TRBD1. This CDR3 spans 15 amino acids. CDR1 is MNHEY and CDR2 is SMNVEV in the germline V gene (reference sequence). The V gene end was trimmed by 0 bases and the J gene end by 8 bases; junction bases not matched to a gene: 7. The CDR3 here is CASSLSQQGASGYTF. The CDR3 DNA reads as TGTGCCAGCAGTTTATCTCAACAGGGGGCGAGCGGCTACACCTTC.

This clone has a single count. This chain connects TRBV3-1 (or the pseudogene TRBV3-2) to TRBJ1-5; D possibly corresponds to TRBD1 (5 bases). Per the germline V gene, CDR1 is LGHDT and CDR2 is YNNKEL (reference sequence). The CDR3 is 15 residues long. V lost 0 bases, J lost 2 bases, and 8 bases lay in between. The CDR3 spells CASSQDGAGNQPQHF. CDR3 sequence (DNA): TGTGCCAGCAGCCAAGATGGGGCGGGCAATCAGCCCCAGCATTTT.

The rearrangement uses TRBV5-3 and TRBJ1-2; D may be TRBD1 (6 bases). Being an ORF, TRBV5-3 has a function that is uncertain. The CDR3 sequence is 17 residues long. The ends were cut back, 6 bases at V and 5 bases at J, with 26 bases in the middle. For the CDR3, the DNA is TGTGCCAGAACCCCCTACGCAGACAGGCCCTTTTGGTATGGCTACACCTTC. Amino acid sequence: CARTPYADRPFWYGYTF.

The chain employs TRBV6-5 and TRBJ2-1; D unclear. Trimming left V 6 bases short and J 0 bases short, with 9 bases between. Germline CDR1 is MNHEY and CDR2 is SVGAGI. The CDR3 runs to 14 residues. This CDR3 reads CASSRLFSYNEQFF. CDR3 sequence (DNA): TGTGCCAGCAGCCGTCTTTTCTCCTACAATGAGCAGTTCTTC.

The chain combines TRBV3-1 (or the pseudogene TRBV3-2) with TRBJ1-5, with D possibly being TRBD1 (5 bases). The germline V gene encodes CDR1 LGHDT and CDR2 YNNKEL (reference sequence). This CDR3 is 16 amino acids long. V was pared by 1 base and J by 3 bases, with 13 bases between. CDR3 amino acids: CASSQGVGGTNQPQHF. The CDR3 nucleotides read TGTGCCAGCAGCCAAGGGGTGGGAGGGACCAATCAGCCCCAGCATTTT.

The chain joins TRBV7-8 to TRBJ1-3, with 10 bases matching TRBD1. This CDR3 spans 18 amino acids. Germline CDR1 reads SGHVS; CDR2 reads FQNEAQ. V trimming: 8 bases; J trimming: 4 bases; junction bases outside the gene matches: 17. Here the CDR3 reads CASVPYGTGASGGNTIYF. DNA of the CDR3: TGTGCCAGCGTACCCTACGGGACAGGGGCTTCAGGGGGAAACACCATATATTTT.

The CDR3 spells CASSENRGTEAFF. The CDR3 coding sequence is TGTGCCAGCAGTGAAAACAGGGGAACTGAAGCTTTCTTT. The chain combines TRBV6-1 with TRBJ1-1, with 7 bases that match TRBD1. Looked up from germline, CDR1 is MNHNS and CDR2 is SASEGT. The CDR3 covers 13 residues. V lost 2 bases to trimming and J lost 5 bases; unmatched junction nucleotides: 2.

V usage is TRBV4-1 and J usage is TRBJ1-4; TRBD1 matches 7 bases. Trimming cost V 3 bases and J 6 bases; bases outside gene matches: 16. Germline V CDR1 and CDR2: MGHRA, YSYEKL. The CDR3 covers 18 residues. The CDR3 nucleotides are TGCGCCAGCAGCCAGGACCGACAGGGAGTGACGGTTGATGAAAAACTGTTTTTT. This encodes CASSQDRQGVTVDEKLFF.

The V gene is TRBV6-5, the J gene TRBJ1-1; D is perhaps TRBD1 (6 bases). There are 14 residues in the CDR3. V was pared by 3 bases and J by 4 bases, with 12 bases between. The V gene's germline CDR1 is MNHEY and CDR2 SVGAGI. The DNA for the CDR3 is TGTGCCAGCAGTTATGGGGGCAGAGGCACTGAAGCTTTCTTT. It encodes CASSYGGRGTEAFF.

The CDR3 region is CASSLVGGPDNEQFF. DNA of the CDR3: TGTGCCAGCAGCTTAGTCGGGGGTCCTGACAATGAGCAGTTCTTC. The rearrangement joins TRBV7-8 to TRBJ2-1; a possible D gene is TRBD2 (6 bases). Germline CDR1 SGHVS, CDR2 FQNEAQ. This CDR3 has 15 amino acids. V was clipped by 1 base and J by 5 bases, with 12 bases between them.

The sample holds a few counts of this clone. The chain joins TRBV28 to TRBJ1-1, with D possibly matching TRBD1 (6 bases). The CDR3 totals 13 residues. Germline CDR1 MDHEN, CDR2 SYDVKM. V shed 3 bases and J shed 8 bases, with 13 bases lying between them. Written as DNA, the CDR3 is TGTGCCAGCAGTTTCCGGGACAAGAAAGAAGCTTTCTTT. Its protein is CASSFRDKKEAFF.

This clone was seen a handful of times. The chain employs TRBV19 and TRBJ1-5; perhaps TRBD1 as D (5 bases). Germline CDR1 LNHDA, CDR2 SQIVND (reference sequence). V was pared by 10 bases and J by 6 bases, with 16 bases between. The CDR3 length is 13 residues. The CDR3 reads CAISPGGRQPQHF. The CDR3 DNA is TGTGCCATCTCCCCGGGGGGTCGTCAGCCCCAGCATTTT.

This clone has a handful of counts. This chain joins TRBV5-1 and TRBJ2-3; 7 positions match TRBD2. This CDR3 is built from 16 residues. In germline, CDR1 is SGHRS, CDR2 YFSETQ. The trim removed 4 bases at V and 0 bases at J, leaving 8 bases unmatched. In nucleotides, the CDR3 is TGCGCCAGCAGCCCCTATGGGGGGGATAGCACAGATACGCAGTATTTT. It encodes CASSPYGGDSTDTQYF.

The V gene is TRBV7-9, the J gene TRBJ1-2, with 7 positions matching TRBD1. CDR1 and CDR2 from the germline V gene are SEHNR and FQNEAQ (reference sequence). CDR3 length: 13 residues. After removal of 3 bases from V and 8 bases from J, the junction contained 6 bases not matched to a gene. In DNA, the CDR3 is TGTGCCAGCAGCTTTAGCCAGGGACAGGGCTACACCTTC. Its protein is CASSFSQGQGYTF.

Only a few counts were recorded for this clone. V gene TRBV6-6 combines with J gene TRBJ2-2; 10 positions match TRBD2. The CDR3 spans 18 residues. Unmatched junction bases numbered 13, after V lost 5 bases and J lost 4 bases. Germline assignment: CDR1 MNHNY and CDR2 SVGAGI (reference sequence). DNA of the CDR3: TGTGCCAGCAGTCCTCGACGACTCGAGCGGGGGGGCACCGGGGAGCTGTTTTTT. Amino acid sequence: CASSPRRLERGGTGELFF.